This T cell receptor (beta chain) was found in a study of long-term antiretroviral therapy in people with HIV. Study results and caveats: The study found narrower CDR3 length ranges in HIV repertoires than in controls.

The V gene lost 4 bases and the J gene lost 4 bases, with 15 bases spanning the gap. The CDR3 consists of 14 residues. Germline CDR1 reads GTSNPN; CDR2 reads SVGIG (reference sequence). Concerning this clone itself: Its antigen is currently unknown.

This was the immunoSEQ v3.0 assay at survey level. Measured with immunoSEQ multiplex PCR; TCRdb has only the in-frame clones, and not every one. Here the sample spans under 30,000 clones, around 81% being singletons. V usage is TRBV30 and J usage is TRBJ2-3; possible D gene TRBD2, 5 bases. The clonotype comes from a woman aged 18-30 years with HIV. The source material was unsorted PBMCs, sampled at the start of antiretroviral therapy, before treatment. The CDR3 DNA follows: TGTGCCTGGAAGAGGTTAGCGAGATCAGATACGCAGTATTTT. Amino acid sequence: CAWKRLARSDTQYF. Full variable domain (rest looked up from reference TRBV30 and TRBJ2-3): SQTIHQWPATLVQPVGSPLSLECTVEGTSNPNLYWYRQAAGRGLQLLFYSVGIGQISSEVPQNLSASRPQDRQFILSSKKLLLSDSGFYLCAWKRLARSDTQYFGPGTRLTVL.